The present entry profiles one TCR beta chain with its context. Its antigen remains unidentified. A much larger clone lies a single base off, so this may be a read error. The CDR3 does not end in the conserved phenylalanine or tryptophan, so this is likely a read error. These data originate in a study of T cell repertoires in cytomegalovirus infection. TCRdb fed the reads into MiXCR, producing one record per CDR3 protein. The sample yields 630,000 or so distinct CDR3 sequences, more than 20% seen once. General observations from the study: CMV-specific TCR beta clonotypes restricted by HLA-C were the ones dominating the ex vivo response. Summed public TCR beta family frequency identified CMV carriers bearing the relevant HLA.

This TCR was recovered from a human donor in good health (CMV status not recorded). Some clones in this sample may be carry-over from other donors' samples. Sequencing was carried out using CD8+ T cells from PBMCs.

In nucleotides, the CDR3 is TGTGCCAGCAGATATTCGGTGGCCCGGAGCGGCTACACCCTC. Its translation is CASRYSVARSGYTL. The chain links TRBV12-3 or TRBV12-4 to TRBJ1-2; D is undetermined. V was cut by 6 bases and J by 8 bases, with 19 bases left in between. The CDR3 loop spans 14 amino acids.